This TCR beta chain was observed in a study of PD-L1 blockade in urothelial cancer. The V and J ends lost 5 bases and 2 bases, in that order; junction bases with no gene match: 8. Germline V lookup: CDR1 SGHVS, CDR2 FNYEAQ. The CDR3 covers 16 residues. The data were produced by immunoSEQ multiplex PCR, yet TCRdb's version contains in-frame clones alone and is incomplete. The sample consists of tens of thousands of clones, over 70% of them appearing once. The sequence came from a man aged 70 or older with urothelial cancer. The chain carries TRBV7-6 and TRBJ1-1; 10 bases map to TRBD1. The sequences come from PBMCs, collected around atezolizumab (anti-PD-L1) treatment. The CDR3 spells CASSSSRTGGNTEAFF. The CDR3 region has the DNA TGTGCCAGCAGCAGCAGTCGGACAGGGGGAAACACTGAAGCTTTCTTT.